The next 17 T cell receptor beta chains were all read from a single sample in a study of blood T cell repertoires in COVID-19. The assay was immunoSEQ multiplex PCR, and TCRdb's table has in-frame clones only and misses some. The sample lists about 330,000 clones; roughly nine tenths were seen once. The sequenced sample was PBMCs or T cells enriched from blood (not recorded which). The origin of the receptors is a woman aged 30 to 39 who had recovered from COVID-19.

The genes are TRBV10-3 and TRBJ1-1; TRBD1 is a possible D gene (5 bases). CDR1 and CDR2 (germline): ENHRY, SYGVKD. The V and J ends lost 3 bases and 0 bases respectively, with 8 bases between them. The CDR3 runs 14 residues. This CDR3 is CAISDQGMNTEAFF. Written as DNA, the CDR3 is TGTGCCATCAGTGATCAGGGCATGAACACTGAAGCTTTCTTT.

The chain has TRBV6-1 and TRBJ1-4; D may be TRBD1 (5 bases). The CDR3 is 14 amino acids. CDR1 MNHNS and CDR2 SASEGT come from the germline V gene. V lost 1 base and J 8 bases, leaving 11 bases between the germline ends. CDR3 in DNA: TGTGCCAGCAGTGAAGGGCAGGGTGGCGAAAAACTGTTTTTT. This gives the protein CASSEGQGGEKLFF.

V usage is TRBV7-9 and J usage is TRBJ2-3; D unclear. The CDR3 runs to 12 residues. From germline, CDR1 is SEHNR and CDR2 FQNEAQ (reference sequence). Trimming stripped 1 base from V and 7 bases from J, with 6 bases between. DNA for the CDR3: TGTGCCAGCAGCTTAGACGGTTATACGCAGTATTTT. Residues: CASSLDGYTQYF.

The chain combines TRBV27 with TRBJ2-7, with TRBD1 matching 7 bases. Germline trimming cut 3 bases from V and 3 bases from J; bases unmatched to any gene: 5. The CDR3 spans 14 residues. The germline V gene has CDR1 MNHEY and CDR2 SMNVEV (reference sequence). The CDR3 loop is CASSLGTAHYEQYF. As DNA, the CDR3 is TGTGCCAGCAGTTTGGGGACAGCCCACTACGAGCAGTACTTC.

The chain joins TRBV4-1 to TRBJ2-3; TRBD2 might be the D (6 bases). Trimming took 1 base from V and 14 from J, leaving 16 bases between them. This CDR3 has 13 residues. From germline, CDR1 is MGHRA and CDR2 YSYEKL. The CDR3 DNA sequence: TGCGCCAGCAGCCAAGTCCTCGGGGGTCGCTGGTATTTT. Translated: CASSQVLGGRWYF.

The chain recombines TRBV6-2 or TRBV6-3 with TRBJ1-2; 7 bases are a match to TRBD1. Germline trimming cut 5 bases from V and 4 bases from J; bases unmatched to any gene: 7. CDR3 length equals 14 residues. The germline V gene has CDR1 MNHEY and CDR2 SVGEGT. The CDR3 bases are TGTGCCAGCAGTCCCCGGGACAGTGTCTATGGCTACACCTTC. This codes for CASSPRDSVYGYTF.

V gene TRBV6-6 combines with J gene TRBJ2-2; 10 nucleotides align to TRBD1. This CDR3 has 15 residues. J gave up 6 bases and V 2 bases, and 3 bases lay outside the gene matches. Germline CDR1 and CDR2: MNHNY and SVGAGI (reference sequence). The CDR3 DNA reads as TGTGCCAGCAGTTACGGGACAGGGGAGTCCGGGGAGCTGTTTTTT. Protein product: CASSYGTGESGELFF.

The CDR3 protein is CASILQGYGEQYF. In DNA, the CDR3 is TGTGCCAGCATATTACAGGGTTACGGCGAGCAGTACTTC. J is TRBJ2-7 and V is TRBV6-5, with a weak D call TRBD1 (6 bases). The CDR3 totals 13 residues. Trimming pared 7 bases from V and 6 bases from J, leaving 16 bases between. Germline-derived CDR1 and CDR2 are MNHEY and SVGAGI.

This clone was recorded once. The V and J genes are TRBV19 and TRBJ2-1; 8 nucleotides align to TRBD1. Germline values: CDR1 LNHDA, CDR2 SQIVND (reference sequence). With V trimmed by 5 bases and J by 7 bases, 7 bases remained unmatched. This CDR3 has 14 amino acids. The CDR3 region has the DNA TGTGCCAGTAGTTCACAGGGGGTAGTGAATGAGCAGTTCTTC. Translated: CASSSQGVVNEQFF.

To note about this clone: The sample contains more than one DNA sequence encoding this CDR3. This sequence joins TRBV7-2 and TRBJ1-1; TRBD1 might be the D (6 bases). V was pared by 3 bases and J by 1 base, with 6 bases between. Germline values: CDR1 SGHTA, CDR2 FQGNSA. The CDR3 length is 13 residues. The CDR3 spells CASSLDRNTEAFF. In DNA, the CDR3 is TGTGCCAGCAGCTTGGACAGGAACACTGAAGCTTTCTTT.

This clone was recorded a few times. This chain joins TRBV6-6 and TRBJ2-2; possibly TRBD1 for D (6 bases). Germline CDR1 and CDR2: MNHNY and SVGAGI (reference sequence). The length of the CDR3 is 14 residues. V lost 6 bases to trimming and J lost 6 bases, with 14 bases between them. The CDR3 spells CASRKTGRSGELFF. The CDR3 DNA sequence: TGTGCCAGCAGGAAAACAGGGCGCTCCGGGGAGCTGTTTTTT.

This chain uses TRBV28 with TRBJ2-2; the D gene is possibly TRBD1 (5 bases). The CDR3 is 15 residues long. Per the germline V gene, CDR1 is MDHEN and CDR2 is SYDVKM. Deletions cut 2 bases from V and 7 bases from J, with 14 bases between. In nucleotides, the CDR3 is TGTGCCAGCAGTTTAATCAGGGTGGACGACGGGGAGCTGTTTTTT. Protein sequence: CASSLIRVDDGELFF.

This clone was detected once. The chain is built from TRBV12-3 or TRBV12-4 and TRBJ2-7, with 8 bases aligning to TRBD1. The V gene end was trimmed by 5 bases and the J gene end by 2 bases; junction bases not matched to a gene: 2. The CDR3 has 13 amino acids. Here the CDR3 DNA reads TGTGCCAGCAGTCTGGACAGGGCCTACGAGCAGTACTTC. Encoded protein: CASSLDRAYEQYF.

CDR3 sequence (DNA): TGTGCCACGGGAGGCCCTTCCTTTGGAAACACCATATATTTT. Amino acid sequence: CATGGPSFGNTIYF. This chain connects TRBV6-5 to TRBJ1-3, with D unclear. The V end lost 10 bases, the J end lost 3 bases, and 16 bases lay between the germline ends. CDR1 is MNHEY, CDR2 SVGAGI, per germline. This CDR3 region has 14 residues.

The V and J genes are TRBV3-1 (or the pseudogene TRBV3-2) and TRBJ1-1, with 7 bases fitting TRBD1. The CDR3 sequence is 13 residues long. The germline V gene has CDR1 LGHDT and CDR2 YNNKEL (reference sequence). Unmatched junction bases numbered 3, after V lost 8 bases and J lost 0 bases. DNA for the CDR3: TGTGCCAGCGGGACAGCTATGAACACTGAAGCTTTCTTT. Translating gives CASGTAMNTEAFF.

V is TRBV5-6 and J is TRBJ2-1; TRBD2 aligns across 13 bases. This CDR3 spans 18 amino acids. V trimming: 2 bases; J trimming: 6 bases; junction bases outside the gene matches: 11. CDR1 is SGHDT and CDR2 is YYEEEE in the germline V gene. CDR3 sequence (DNA): TGTGCCAGCAGCTTTACCGGGACTAGCGGGACCTATCTCAATGAGCAGTTCTTC. Translating gives CASSFTGTSGTYLNEQFF.

This chain links TRBV9 with TRBJ1-1; weak D call: TRBD1 (6 bases). Germline V gene data show CDR1 as SGDLS and CDR2 as YYNGEE. The germline V and J ends were trimmed by 2 bases and 5 bases, with 10 bases remaining between them. The length of the CDR3 is 13 residues. The CDR3 is CASSVSGVTEAFF. CDR3 coding DNA: TGTGCCAGCAGCGTTTCAGGGGTTACTGAAGCTTTCTTT.